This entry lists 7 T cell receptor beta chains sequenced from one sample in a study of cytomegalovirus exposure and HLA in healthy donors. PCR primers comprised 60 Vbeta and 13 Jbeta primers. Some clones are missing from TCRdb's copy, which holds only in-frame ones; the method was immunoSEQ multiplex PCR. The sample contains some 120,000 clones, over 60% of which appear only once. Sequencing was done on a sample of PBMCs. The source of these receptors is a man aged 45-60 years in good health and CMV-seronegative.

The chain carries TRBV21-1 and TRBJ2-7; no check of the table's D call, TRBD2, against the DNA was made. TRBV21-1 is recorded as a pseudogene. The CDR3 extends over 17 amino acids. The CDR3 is CASSKAGLDNLLYEQYV. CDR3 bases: TGTGCCAGCAGCAAAGCCGGACTAGACAACCTCCTCTACGAGCAGTACGTC.

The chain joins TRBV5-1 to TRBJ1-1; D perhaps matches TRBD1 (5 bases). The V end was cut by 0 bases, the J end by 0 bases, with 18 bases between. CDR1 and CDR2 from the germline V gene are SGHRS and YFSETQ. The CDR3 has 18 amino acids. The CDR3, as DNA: TGCGCCAGCAGCTTGGGGGCTGGGGGGTCGCGCATGAACACTGAAGCTTTCTTT. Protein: CASSLGAGGSRMNTEAFF.

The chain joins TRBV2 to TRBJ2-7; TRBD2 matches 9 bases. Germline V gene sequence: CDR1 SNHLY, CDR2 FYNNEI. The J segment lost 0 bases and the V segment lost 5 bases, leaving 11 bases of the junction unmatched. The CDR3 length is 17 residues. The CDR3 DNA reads TGTGCCAGCAGTTCAAATAGCGGGGGCGACATCTCCTACGAGCAGTACGTC. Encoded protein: CASSSNSGGDISYEQYV.

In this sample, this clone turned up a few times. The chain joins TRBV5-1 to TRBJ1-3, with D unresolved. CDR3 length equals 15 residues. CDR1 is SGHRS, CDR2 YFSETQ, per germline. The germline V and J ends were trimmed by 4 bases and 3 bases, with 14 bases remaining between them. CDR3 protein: CASSPVASVGNTIYF. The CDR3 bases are TGCGCCAGCAGCCCAGTGGCCAGTGTTGGAAACACCATATATTTT.

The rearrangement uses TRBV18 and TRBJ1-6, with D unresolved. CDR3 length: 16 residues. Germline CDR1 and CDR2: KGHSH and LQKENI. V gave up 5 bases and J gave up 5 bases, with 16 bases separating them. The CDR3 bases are TGTGCCAGCTCAACCAGCTATCCAGGCGATAATTCACCCCTCCACTTT. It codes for CASSTSYPGDNSPLHF. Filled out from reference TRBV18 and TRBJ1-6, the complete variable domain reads NAGVMQNPRHLVRRRGQEARLRCSPMKGHSHVYWYRQLPEEGLKFMVYLQKENIIDESGMPKERFSAEFPKEGPSILRIQQVVRGDSAAYFCASSTSYPGDNSPLHFGNGTRLTVT.

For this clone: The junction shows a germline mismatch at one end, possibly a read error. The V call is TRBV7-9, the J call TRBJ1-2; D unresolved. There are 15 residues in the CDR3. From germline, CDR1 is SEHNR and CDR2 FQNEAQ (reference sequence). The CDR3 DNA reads TGTGCCAACAGCTTAGGAGTCCCGCAAATCTATGGCTACACCTTC. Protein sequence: CANSLGVPQIYGYTF.

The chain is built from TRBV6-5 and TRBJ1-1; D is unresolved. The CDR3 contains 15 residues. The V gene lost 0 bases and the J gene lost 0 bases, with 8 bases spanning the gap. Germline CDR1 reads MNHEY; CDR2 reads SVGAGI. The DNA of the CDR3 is TGTGCCAGCAGTTACTCGGGCCCCCTGAACACTGAAGCTTTCTTT. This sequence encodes CASSYSGPLNTEAFF.